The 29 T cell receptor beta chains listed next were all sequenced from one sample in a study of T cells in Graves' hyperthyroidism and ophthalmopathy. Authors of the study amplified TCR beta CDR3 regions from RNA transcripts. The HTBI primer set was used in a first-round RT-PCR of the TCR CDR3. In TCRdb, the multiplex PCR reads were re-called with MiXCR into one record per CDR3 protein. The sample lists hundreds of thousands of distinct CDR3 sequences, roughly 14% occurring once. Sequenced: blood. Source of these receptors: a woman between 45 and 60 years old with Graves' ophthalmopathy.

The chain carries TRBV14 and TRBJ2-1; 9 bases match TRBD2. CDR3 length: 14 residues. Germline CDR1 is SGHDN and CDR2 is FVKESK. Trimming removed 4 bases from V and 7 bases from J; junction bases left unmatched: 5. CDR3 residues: CASSPSGITNEQFF. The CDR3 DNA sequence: TGTGCCAGCAGCCCTAGCGGGATTACGAATGAGCAGTTCTTC.

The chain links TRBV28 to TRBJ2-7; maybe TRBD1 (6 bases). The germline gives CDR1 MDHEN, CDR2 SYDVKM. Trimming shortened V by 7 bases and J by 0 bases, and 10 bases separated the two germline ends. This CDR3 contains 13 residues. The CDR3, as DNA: TGTGCCAGCACCGGGACATTCTCCTACGAGCAGTACTTC. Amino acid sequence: CASTGTFSYEQYF.

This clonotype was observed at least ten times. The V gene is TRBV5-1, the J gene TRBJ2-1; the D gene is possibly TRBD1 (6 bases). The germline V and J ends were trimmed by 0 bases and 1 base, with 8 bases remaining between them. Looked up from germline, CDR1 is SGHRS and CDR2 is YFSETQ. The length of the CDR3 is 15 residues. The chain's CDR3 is CASSLGQASYNEQFF. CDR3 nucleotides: TGCGCCAGCAGCTTGGGACAGGCATCCTACAATGAGCAGTTCTTC.

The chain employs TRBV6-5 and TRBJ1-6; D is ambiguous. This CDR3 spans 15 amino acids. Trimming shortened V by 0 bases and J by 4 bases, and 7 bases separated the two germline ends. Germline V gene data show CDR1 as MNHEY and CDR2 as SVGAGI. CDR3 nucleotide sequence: TGTGCCAGCAGTTACTCGAAGGGATATAATTCACCCCTCCACTTT. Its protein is CASSYSKGYNSPLHF.

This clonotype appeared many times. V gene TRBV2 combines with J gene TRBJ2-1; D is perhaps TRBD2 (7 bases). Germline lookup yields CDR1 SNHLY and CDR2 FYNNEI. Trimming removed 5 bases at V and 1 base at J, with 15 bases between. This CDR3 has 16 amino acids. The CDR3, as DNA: TGTGCCAGCAGTCAGACTAGCACAGGGTCCTACAATGAGCAGTTCTTC. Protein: CASSQTSTGSYNEQFF.

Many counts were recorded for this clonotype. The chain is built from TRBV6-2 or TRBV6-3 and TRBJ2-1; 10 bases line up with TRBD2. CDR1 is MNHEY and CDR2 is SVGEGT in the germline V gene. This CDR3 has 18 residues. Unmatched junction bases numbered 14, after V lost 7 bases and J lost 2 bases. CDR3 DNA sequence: TGTGCCAGCAACCACAACCTACTAGCGGGAATACCCTACAATGAGCAGTTCTTC. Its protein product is CASNHNLLAGIPYNEQFF.

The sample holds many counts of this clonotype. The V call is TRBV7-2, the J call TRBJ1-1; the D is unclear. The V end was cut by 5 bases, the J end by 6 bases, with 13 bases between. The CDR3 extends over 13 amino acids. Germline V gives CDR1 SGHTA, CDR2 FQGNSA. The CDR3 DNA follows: TGTGCCAGCAGCACCCTGAGCGGGGCTGAAGCTTTCTTT. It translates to CASSTLSGAEAFF. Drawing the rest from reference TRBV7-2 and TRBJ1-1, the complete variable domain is GAGVSQSPSNKVTEKGKDVELRCDPISGHTALYWYRQSLGQGLEFLIYFQGNSAPDKSGLPSDRFSAERTGGSVSTLTIQRTQQEDSAVYLCASSTLSGAEAFFGQGTRLTVV.

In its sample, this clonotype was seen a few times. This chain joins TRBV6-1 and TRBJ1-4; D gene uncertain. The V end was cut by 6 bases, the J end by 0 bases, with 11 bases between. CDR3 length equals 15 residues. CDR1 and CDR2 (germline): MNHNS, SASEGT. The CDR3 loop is CASRPTPATNEKLFF. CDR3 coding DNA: TGTGCCAGCAGACCCACTCCTGCAACTAATGAAAAACTGTTTTTT.

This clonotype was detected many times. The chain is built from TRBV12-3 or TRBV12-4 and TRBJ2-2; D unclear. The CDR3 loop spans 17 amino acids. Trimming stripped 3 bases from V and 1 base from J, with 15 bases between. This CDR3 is CASSFPLPIGNTGELFF. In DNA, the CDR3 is TGTGCCAGCAGTTTCCCTTTACCTATAGGGAACACCGGGGAGCTGTTTTTT.

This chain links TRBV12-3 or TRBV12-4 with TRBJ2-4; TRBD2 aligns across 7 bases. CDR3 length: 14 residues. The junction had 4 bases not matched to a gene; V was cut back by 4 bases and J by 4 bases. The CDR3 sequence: CASSYWGGKNIQYF. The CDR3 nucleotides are TGTGCCAGCAGTTACTGGGGGGGGAAAAACATTCAGTACTTC.

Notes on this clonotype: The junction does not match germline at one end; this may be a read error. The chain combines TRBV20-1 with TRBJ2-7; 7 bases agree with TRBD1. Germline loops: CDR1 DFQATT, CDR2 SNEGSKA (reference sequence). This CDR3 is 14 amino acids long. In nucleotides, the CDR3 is TGCAGTGCTAGACTTGCAGGGGGATCCTACGGGCAGTACTTC. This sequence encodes CSARLAGGSYGQYF.

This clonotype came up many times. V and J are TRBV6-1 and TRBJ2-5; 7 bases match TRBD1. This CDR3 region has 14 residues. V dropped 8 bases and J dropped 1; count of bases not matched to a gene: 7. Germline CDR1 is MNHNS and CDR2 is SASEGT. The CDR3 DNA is TGTGCCAGCGGCAACGGACAGGTCCAAGAGACCCAGTACTTC. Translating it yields CASGNGQVQETQYF.

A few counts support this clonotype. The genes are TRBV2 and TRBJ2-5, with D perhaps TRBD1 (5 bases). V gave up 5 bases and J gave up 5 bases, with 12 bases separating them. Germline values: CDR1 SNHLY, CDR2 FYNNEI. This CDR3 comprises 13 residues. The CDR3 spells CASSYAGRETQYF. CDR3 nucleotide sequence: TGTGCCAGCAGTTACGCAGGGCGGGAGACCCAGTACTTC. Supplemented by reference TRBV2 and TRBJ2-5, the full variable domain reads EPEVTQTPSHQVTQMGQEVILRCVPISNHLYFYWYRQILGQKVEFLVSFYNNEISEKSEIFDDQFSVERPDGSNFTLKIRSTKLEDSAMYFCASSYAGRETQYFGPGTRLLVL.

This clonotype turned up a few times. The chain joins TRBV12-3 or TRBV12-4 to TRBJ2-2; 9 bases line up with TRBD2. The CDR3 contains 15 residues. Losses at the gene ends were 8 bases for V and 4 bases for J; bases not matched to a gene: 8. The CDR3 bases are TGTGCCAGCCTGGGCCTAGCGGGAATCACCGGGGAGCTGTTTTTT. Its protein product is CASLGLAGITGELFF.

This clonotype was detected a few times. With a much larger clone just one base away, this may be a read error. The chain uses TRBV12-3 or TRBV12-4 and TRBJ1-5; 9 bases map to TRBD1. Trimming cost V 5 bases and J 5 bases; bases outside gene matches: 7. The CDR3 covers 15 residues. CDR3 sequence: CASSRQGGSDQPQHF. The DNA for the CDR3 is TGTGCCAGCAGTAGACAGGGGGGCAGCGATCAGCCCCAGCATTTT.

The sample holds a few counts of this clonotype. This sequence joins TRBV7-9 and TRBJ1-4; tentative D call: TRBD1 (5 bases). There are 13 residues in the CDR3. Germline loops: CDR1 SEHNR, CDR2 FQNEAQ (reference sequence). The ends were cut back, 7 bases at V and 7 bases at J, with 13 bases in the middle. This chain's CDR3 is CASTPVGLEKLFF. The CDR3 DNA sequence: TGTGCCAGCACCCCCGTGGGGCTTGAAAAACTGTTTTTT. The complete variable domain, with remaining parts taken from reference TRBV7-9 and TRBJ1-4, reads DTGVSQNPRHKITKRGQNVTFRCDPISEHNRLYWYRQTLGQGPEFLTYFQNEAQLEKSRLLSDRFSAERPKGSFSTLEIQRTEQGDSAMYLCASTPVGLEKLFFGSGTQLSVL.

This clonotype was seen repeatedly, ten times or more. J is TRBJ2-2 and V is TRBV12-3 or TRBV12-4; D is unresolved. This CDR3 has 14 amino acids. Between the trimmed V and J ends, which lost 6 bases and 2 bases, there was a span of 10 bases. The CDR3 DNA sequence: TGTGCCAGCAGCCCGACAAGAAACACCGGGGAGCTGTTTTTT. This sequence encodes CASSPTRNTGELFF.

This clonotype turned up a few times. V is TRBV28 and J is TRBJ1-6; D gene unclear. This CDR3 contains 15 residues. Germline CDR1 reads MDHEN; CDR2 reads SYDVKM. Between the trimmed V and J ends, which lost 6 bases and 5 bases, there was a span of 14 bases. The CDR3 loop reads CASRPSLGNNSPLHF. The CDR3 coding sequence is TGTGCCAGCAGACCATCTCTAGGGAATAATTCACCCCTCCACTTT.

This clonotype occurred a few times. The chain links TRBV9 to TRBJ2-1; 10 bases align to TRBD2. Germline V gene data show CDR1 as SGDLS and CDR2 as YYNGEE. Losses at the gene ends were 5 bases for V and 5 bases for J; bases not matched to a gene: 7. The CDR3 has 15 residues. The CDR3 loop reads CASSTGLAANNEQFF. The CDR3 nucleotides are TGTGCCAGCAGTACTGGACTAGCGGCTAACAATGAGCAGTTCTTC.

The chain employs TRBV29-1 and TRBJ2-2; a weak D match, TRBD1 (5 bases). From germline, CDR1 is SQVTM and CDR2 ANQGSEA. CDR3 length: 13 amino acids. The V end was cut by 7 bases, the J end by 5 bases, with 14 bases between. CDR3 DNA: TGCAGCGCGCTTGTAGGGGTGACCGGGGAGCTGTTTTTT. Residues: CSALVGVTGELFF.

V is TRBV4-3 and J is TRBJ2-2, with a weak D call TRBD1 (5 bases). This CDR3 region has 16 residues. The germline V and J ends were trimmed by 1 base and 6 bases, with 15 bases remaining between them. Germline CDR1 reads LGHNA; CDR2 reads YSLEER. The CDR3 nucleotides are TGCGCCAGCAGCCAAGTGACTCCCCTAGGGGCCGGGGAGCTGTTTTTT. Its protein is CASSQVTPLGAGELFF.

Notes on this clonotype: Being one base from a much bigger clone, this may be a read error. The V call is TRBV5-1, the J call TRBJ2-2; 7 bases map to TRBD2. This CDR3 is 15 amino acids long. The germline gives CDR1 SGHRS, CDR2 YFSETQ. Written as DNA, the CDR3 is TGCGCCAGCAGCTTGCCAGCGGGGAACACCGGGGAGCTGCTTTTT. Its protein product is CASSLPAGNTGELLF.

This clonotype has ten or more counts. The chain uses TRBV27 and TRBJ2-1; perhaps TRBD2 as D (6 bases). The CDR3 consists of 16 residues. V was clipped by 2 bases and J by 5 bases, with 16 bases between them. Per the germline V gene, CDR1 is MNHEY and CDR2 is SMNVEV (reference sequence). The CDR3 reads CASSLRGPGEDNEQFF. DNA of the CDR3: TGTGCCAGCAGTTTAAGAGGCCCGGGAGAGGACAATGAGCAGTTCTTC.

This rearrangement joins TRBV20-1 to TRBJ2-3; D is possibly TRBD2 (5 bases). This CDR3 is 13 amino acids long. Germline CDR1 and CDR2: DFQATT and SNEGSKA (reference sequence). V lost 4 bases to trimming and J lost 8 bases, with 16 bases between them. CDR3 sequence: CSAISSLGGTQYF. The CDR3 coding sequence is TGCAGTGCTATTAGTAGTTTAGGAGGTACGCAGTATTTT.

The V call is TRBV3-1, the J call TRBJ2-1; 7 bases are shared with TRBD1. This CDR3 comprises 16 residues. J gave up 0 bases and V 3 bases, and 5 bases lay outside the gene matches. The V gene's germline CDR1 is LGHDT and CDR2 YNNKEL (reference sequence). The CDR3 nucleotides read TGTGCCAGCAGCCATGACCGGGACAGCTCCTACAATGAGCAGTTCTTC. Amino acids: CASSHDRDSSYNEQFF.

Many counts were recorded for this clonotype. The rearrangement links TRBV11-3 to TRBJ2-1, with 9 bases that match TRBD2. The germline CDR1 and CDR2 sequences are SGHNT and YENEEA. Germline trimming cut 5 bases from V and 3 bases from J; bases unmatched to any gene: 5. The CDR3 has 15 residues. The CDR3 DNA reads TGTGCCAGCAGCCGCCCTAGCGGGGTCTACAATGAGCAGTTCTTC. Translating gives CASSRPSGVYNEQFF.

The CDR3 here is CASSPKFEGDGSGANVLTF. For the CDR3, the DNA is TGTGCCAGCAGCCCCAAGTTCGAGGGAGACGGCTCTGGGGCCAACGTCCTGACTTTC. This chain connects TRBV7-9 to TRBJ2-6; weak D call: TRBD2 (5 bases). CDR1 SEHNR and CDR2 FQNEAQ come from the germline V gene (reference sequence). Trimming removed 5 bases from V and 0 bases from J, with 20 bases in between. The CDR3 consists of 19 residues.

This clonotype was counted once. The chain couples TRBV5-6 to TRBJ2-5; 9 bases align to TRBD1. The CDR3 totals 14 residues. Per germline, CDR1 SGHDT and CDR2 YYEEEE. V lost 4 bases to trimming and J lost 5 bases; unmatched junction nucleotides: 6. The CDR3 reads CASSLQGALETQYF. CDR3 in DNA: TGTGCCAGCAGCCTACAGGGGGCACTGGAGACCCAGTACTTC.

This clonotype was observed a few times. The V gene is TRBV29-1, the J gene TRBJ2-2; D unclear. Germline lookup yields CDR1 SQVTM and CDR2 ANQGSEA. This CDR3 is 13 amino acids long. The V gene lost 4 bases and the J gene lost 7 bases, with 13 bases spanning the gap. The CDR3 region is CSVAWGTVGELFF. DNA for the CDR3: TGCAGCGTTGCTTGGGGTACGGTCGGGGAGCTGTTTTTT.